One and the same sample provided the 29 T cell receptor beta chains below, sequenced in a study of CD8 T cells in Susac syndrome. With random hexamers, reverse transcription was performed on about 0.5 to 1 ug of RNA. TCRdb re-derived calls from the immunoSEQ multiplex PCR reads in MiXCR, one entry per CDR3 protein. The sample holds some 120,000 distinct CDR3 sequences, around 94% seen once. Sequences were obtained from CD8+ T cells from PBMCs. Every receptor here comes from a human donor with Susac syndrome.

The chain couples TRBV15 to TRBJ1-6; D remains unclear. Germline CDR1 LNHNV, CDR2 YYDKDF (reference sequence). Trimming took 8 bases from V and 9 from J, leaving 20 bases between them. This CDR3 region has 15 residues. The CDR3 sequence: CATSYGSLLGSPLHF. DNA for the CDR3: TGTGCCACCTCTTATGGGTCACTTCTGGGTTCACCCCTCCACTTT.

The chain uses TRBV18 and TRBJ1-1; D perhaps matches TRBD1 (5 bases). The CDR3 has 16 residues. V lost 3 bases and J lost 0, with 14 bases in between. In germline, CDR1 is KGHSH, CDR2 LQKENI. CDR3 DNA sequence: TGTGCCAGCTCACCCGACTGGGGCGGGATGAACACTGAAGCTTTCTTT. Its protein product is CASSPDWGGMNTEAFF.

The V call is TRBV11-2, the J call TRBJ1-2; 10 bases match TRBD1. Germline-derived CDR1 and CDR2 are SGHAT and FQNNGV. Germline trimming cut 5 bases from V and 3 bases from J; bases unmatched to any gene: 3. The CDR3 sequence is 14 residues long. CDR3 in amino acids: CASSQTGGDYGYTF. The CDR3 bases are TGTGCCAGCAGCCAGACAGGGGGCGACTATGGCTACACCTTC.

The chain links TRBV9 to TRBJ1-4; D perhaps matches TRBD1 (6 bases). The CDR3 loop spans 16 amino acids. Germline V lookup: CDR1 SGDLS, CDR2 YYNGEE. V was trimmed by 1 base and J by 0 bases, leaving 10 bases between them. The CDR3 DNA reads TGTGCCAGCAGCGTATACGCAGGGGCAACTAATGAAAAACTGTTTTTT. This codes for CASSVYAGATNEKLFF.

This clonotype appeared a few times. This rearrangement joins TRBV29-1 to TRBJ1-2; 8 nucleotides match TRBD1. Germline loops: CDR1 SQVTM, CDR2 ANQGSEA. The CDR3 consists of 13 residues. V was pared by 5 bases and J by 7 bases, with 9 bases of the junction left unmatched. The CDR3 DNA follows: TGCAGCGTTCTCTTGGACAGGGATTTTGGCTACACCTTC. It codes for CSVLLDRDFGYTF.

V gene TRBV15 combines with J gene TRBJ2-1; 12 bases agree with TRBD2. Germline CDR1 LNHNV, CDR2 YYDKDF (reference sequence). Trimming removed 0 bases from V and 6 bases from J; junction bases left unmatched: 3. This CDR3 is built from 16 residues. The CDR3 DNA is TGTGCCACCAGCAGAGAAGCTAGCGGGGGGGCCAATGAGCAGTTCTTC. This gives the protein CATSREASGGANEQFF.

The rearrangement uses TRBV3-1 and TRBJ1-2; D may be TRBD1 (5 bases). CDR1 is LGHDT, CDR2 YNNKEL, per germline (reference sequence). The V gene lost 1 base and the J gene lost 4 bases, with 13 bases spanning the gap. The CDR3 is made up of 15 amino acids. The CDR3 sequence is CASSQAIRGGYGYTF. The CDR3, as DNA: TGTGCCAGCAGCCAAGCGATAAGGGGCGGCTATGGCTACACCTTC.

The J gene is TRBJ2-7, the V gene TRBV30; TRBD1 aligns across 7 bases. The CDR3 has 14 residues. Looked up from germline, CDR1 is GTSNPN and CDR2 is SVGIG (reference sequence). The ends lost 8 bases at V and 2 bases at J; junction bases unmatched: 12. CDR3 DNA sequence: TGTGCCCTGGAACCGAAGGGGGCCACCTACGAGCAGTACTTC. This gives the protein CALEPKGATYEQYF.

The rearrangement links TRBV7-9 to TRBJ1-5; 8 bases align to TRBD1. CDR3 length: 17 amino acids. The V gene end was trimmed by 5 bases and the J gene end by 0 bases; junction bases not matched to a gene: 9. Per the germline V gene, CDR1 is SEHNR and CDR2 is FQNEAQ (reference sequence). The CDR3 sequence is CASSGHRQGHSNQPQHF. The CDR3 DNA reads TGTGCCAGCAGCGGTCATCGACAGGGGCATAGCAATCAGCCCCAGCATTTT. Complete variable domain (other parts from reference TRBV7-9 and TRBJ1-5): DTGVSQNPRHKITKRGQNVTFRCDPISEHNRLYWYRQTLGQGPEFLTYFQNEAQLEKSRLLSDRFSAERPKGSFSTLEIQRTEQGDSAMYLCASSGHRQGHSNQPQHFGDGTRLSIL.

This sequence joins TRBV24-1 and TRBJ2-1; no clear D gene. CDR3 length equals 16 residues. V was cut by 4 bases and J by 4 bases, with 16 bases left in between. Germline V gene sequence: CDR1 KGHDR, CDR2 SFDVKD. The CDR3 DNA follows: TGTGCCACCAGTGACCCCTCCACCAGTGCTTACAATGAGCAGTTCTTC. This sequence encodes CATSDPSTSAYNEQFF.

The chain combines TRBV25-1 with TRBJ1-1; 9 bases map to TRBD1. Germline trimming cut 4 bases from V and 1 base from J; bases unmatched to any gene: 7. From germline, CDR1 is MGHDK and CDR2 SYGVNS. The CDR3 is 16 residues long. The CDR3 loop reads CASSARMGQGNTEAFF. Here the CDR3 DNA reads TGTGCCAGCAGTGCTCGAATGGGACAGGGGAACACTGAAGCTTTCTTT.

The chain couples TRBV6-1 to TRBJ1-5; unclear D gene. Germline V gene sequence: CDR1 MNHNS, CDR2 SASEGT. V lost 1 base to trimming and J lost 2 bases, with 6 bases between them. The CDR3 spans 14 residues. This CDR3 reads CASSEGNGNQPQHF. Here the CDR3 DNA reads TGTGCCAGCAGTGAAGGGAACGGCAATCAGCCCCAGCATTTT.

The chain employs TRBV19 and TRBJ1-2; D is undetermined. Germline CDR1 LNHDA, CDR2 SQIVND (reference sequence). CDR3 length: 11 residues. Trimming took 7 bases from V and 7 from J, leaving 10 bases between them. The CDR3 sequence is CASTYGSGYTF. CDR3 nucleotide sequence: TGTGCCAGTACGTACGGCTCTGGCTACACCTTC.

This clonotype was observed a single time. The rearrangement uses TRBV27 and TRBJ2-3; D unclear. The germline CDR1 and CDR2 sequences are MNHEY and SMNVEV (reference sequence). The CDR3 has 12 residues. V was pared by 5 bases and J by 5 bases, with 8 bases between. CDR3 sequence: CASSHLRDTQYF. The CDR3 DNA follows: TGTGCCAGCAGTCACCTACGAGATACGCAGTATTTT.

The chain has TRBV6-4 and TRBJ2-2; D tentatively reads TRBD1 or TRBD2 (7 bases each). The CDR3 has 16 amino acids. Germline values: CDR1 MRHNA, CDR2 SNTAGT. With 4 bases removed from V and 2 bases from J, the gap between germline ends came to 14 bases. CDR3 sequence (DNA): TGTGCCAGCAGTGCCACAGGGGAGGGAAACACCGGGGAGCTGTTTTTT. It encodes CASSATGEGNTGELFF.

This chain uses TRBV2 with TRBJ2-5; weak D call: TRBD1 (6 bases). V was cut by 5 bases and J by 9 bases, with 10 bases left in between. Germline CDR1 reads SNHLY; CDR2 reads FYNNEI. The length of the CDR3 is 11 residues. In nucleotides, the CDR3 is TGTGCCAGCAGTCGGACAGATCCCCAGTACTTC. It codes for CASSRTDPQYF.

The chain employs TRBV12-3 or TRBV12-4 and TRBJ2-5, with D possibly being TRBD2 (6 bases). The CDR3 spans 13 residues. V lost 3 bases and J 5 bases, leaving 10 bases between the germline ends. Here the CDR3 reads CASSFGAGETQYF. The CDR3 DNA is TGTGCCAGCAGTTTTGGAGCGGGCGAGACCCAGTACTTC.

V usage is TRBV4-1 and J usage is TRBJ1-5, with TRBD1 matching over 8 bases. V shed 3 bases, J shed 2 bases, and the junction held 12 bases outside the gene matches. The CDR3 is made up of 18 amino acids. CDR1 and CDR2 from the germline V gene are MGHRA and YSYEKL. Written as DNA, the CDR3 is TGCGCCAGCAGCCATGACAGGGGCTTCGGTCCGGGCAATCAGCCCCAGCATTTT. Amino acids: CASSHDRGFGPGNQPQHF.

This chain connects TRBV30 to TRBJ1-2; D is unresolved. With 1 base removed from V and 4 bases from J, the gap between germline ends came to 10 bases. This CDR3 comprises 13 residues. Per the germline V gene, CDR1 is GTSNPN and CDR2 is SVGIG (reference sequence). DNA for the CDR3: TGTGCCTGGAGTGAGGCGGTTAGCTATGGCTACACCTTC. Its translation is CAWSEAVSYGYTF.

This clonotype came up once. The chain links TRBV4-1 to TRBJ2-1; possibly TRBD1 or TRBD2 for D (5 bases each). Germline V gene data show CDR1 as MGHRA and CDR2 as YSYEKL. The CDR3 length is 14 residues. Trimming removed 4 bases from V and 8 bases from J, with 15 bases in between. CDR3 nucleotide sequence: TGCGCCAGCAGCCCCCTGGGGGAAGGATATGAGCAGTTCTTC. It yields the protein CASSPLGEGYEQFF.

This chain joins TRBV20-1 and TRBJ2-7; D gene ambiguous. The CDR3 runs 12 residues. The germline gives CDR1 DFQATT, CDR2 SNEGSKA (reference sequence). V lost 2 bases, J lost 9 bases, and 14 bases lay in between. The CDR3 bases are TGCAGTGCTAGACTTTCTAGTCTTGGGCAGTACTTC. It translates to CSARLSSLGQYF.

The chain has TRBV15 and TRBJ1-2; tentative D call: TRBD1 (5 bases). The CDR3 sequence is 14 residues long. Trimming took off 6 bases at V and 5 bases at J, with 16 bases between the two ends. Germline V CDR1 and CDR2: LNHNV, YYDKDF (reference sequence). This CDR3 reads CATSQDKGPYGYTF. The CDR3, as DNA: TGTGCCACCAGTCAGGACAAGGGCCCTTATGGCTACACCTTC.

Only one count was recorded for this clonotype. The rearrangement joins TRBV10-3 to TRBJ1-2, with 7 nucleotides matching TRBD1. The CDR3 sequence is 15 residues long. Germline assignment: CDR1 ENHRY and CDR2 SYGVKD. V lost 4 bases to trimming and J lost 4 bases; unmatched junction nucleotides: 9. The chain's CDR3 is CAISGGTGAIYGYTF. The DNA for the CDR3 is TGTGCCATCAGTGGGGGAACAGGGGCTATCTATGGCTACACCTTC.

The chain carries TRBV20-1 and TRBJ2-5; possibly TRBD1 for D (5 bases). Trimming took off 1 base at V and 5 bases at J, with 14 bases between the two ends. Germline loops: CDR1 DFQATT, CDR2 SNEGSKA (reference sequence). The CDR3 loop spans 14 amino acids. The CDR3 spells CSARGGRVVETQYF. CDR3 nucleotides: TGCAGTGCTAGAGGGGGCAGGGTGGTTGAGACCCAGTACTTC.

The rearrangement uses TRBV4-2 and TRBJ2-7; no clear D. The germline gives CDR1 LGHNA, CDR2 YNFKEQ. This CDR3 contains 14 residues. V lost 0 bases and J 2 bases, leaving 8 bases between the germline ends. The CDR3 coding sequence is TGTGCCAGCAGCCAAGAGTCTGGTGCCTACGAGCAGTACTTC. Protein: CASSQESGAYEQYF.

This clonotype is a singleton in its sample. This rearrangement joins TRBV15 to TRBJ1-1; possible D gene TRBD1, 6 bases. Germline V gives CDR1 LNHNV, CDR2 YYDKDF (reference sequence). The CDR3 sequence is 15 residues long. With 0 bases removed from V and 5 bases from J, the gap between germline ends came to 13 bases. CDR3 sequence reads: CATSRDPQGTTEAFF. CDR3 DNA: TGTGCCACCAGCAGAGATCCCCAGGGGACGACTGAAGCTTTCTTT.

The chain employs TRBV12-3 or TRBV12-4 and TRBJ2-5; tentatively, D is TRBD2 (6 bases). CDR3 length: 14 residues. V lost 5 bases, J lost 4 bases, and 14 bases lay in between. CDR3 in amino acids: CASSLPGALETQYF. The CDR3 DNA sequence: TGTGCCAGCAGTCTACCGGGAGCCTTAGAGACCCAGTACTTC.

The rearrangement uses TRBV7-8 and TRBJ2-7; 7 positions match TRBD2. V was clipped by 5 bases and J by 0 bases; unmatched bases: 4. Germline V gene lookup returns CDR1 SGHVS and CDR2 FQNEAQ. The CDR3 totals 14 residues. The CDR3 sequence is CASSLGLTSYEQYF. The CDR3 bases are TGTGCCAGCAGCCTGGGACTAACCTCCTACGAGCAGTACTTC.

The CDR3 DNA reads TGTGCCGCGCGGGGCGGGACCACCTACGAGCAGTACTTC. It encodes CAARGGTTYEQYF. The chain carries TRBV2 and TRBJ2-7; a weak D match, TRBD2 (6 bases). The CDR3 runs 13 residues. The germline gives CDR1 SNHLY, CDR2 FYNNEI. V was pared by 11 bases and J by 2 bases, with 16 bases between.